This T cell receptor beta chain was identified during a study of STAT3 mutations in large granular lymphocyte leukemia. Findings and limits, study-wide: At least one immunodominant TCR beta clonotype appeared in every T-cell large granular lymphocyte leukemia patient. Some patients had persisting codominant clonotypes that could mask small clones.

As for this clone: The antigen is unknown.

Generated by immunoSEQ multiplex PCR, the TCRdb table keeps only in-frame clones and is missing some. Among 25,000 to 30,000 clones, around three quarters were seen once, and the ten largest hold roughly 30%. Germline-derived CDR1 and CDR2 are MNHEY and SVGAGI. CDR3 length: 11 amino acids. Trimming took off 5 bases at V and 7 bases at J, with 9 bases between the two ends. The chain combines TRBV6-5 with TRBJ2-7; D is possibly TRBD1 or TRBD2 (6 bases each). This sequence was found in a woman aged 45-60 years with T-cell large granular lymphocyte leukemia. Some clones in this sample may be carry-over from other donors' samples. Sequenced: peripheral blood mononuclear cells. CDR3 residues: CASSQGGEQYF. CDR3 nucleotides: TGTGCCAGCAGTCAAGGGGGGGAGCAGTACTTC.